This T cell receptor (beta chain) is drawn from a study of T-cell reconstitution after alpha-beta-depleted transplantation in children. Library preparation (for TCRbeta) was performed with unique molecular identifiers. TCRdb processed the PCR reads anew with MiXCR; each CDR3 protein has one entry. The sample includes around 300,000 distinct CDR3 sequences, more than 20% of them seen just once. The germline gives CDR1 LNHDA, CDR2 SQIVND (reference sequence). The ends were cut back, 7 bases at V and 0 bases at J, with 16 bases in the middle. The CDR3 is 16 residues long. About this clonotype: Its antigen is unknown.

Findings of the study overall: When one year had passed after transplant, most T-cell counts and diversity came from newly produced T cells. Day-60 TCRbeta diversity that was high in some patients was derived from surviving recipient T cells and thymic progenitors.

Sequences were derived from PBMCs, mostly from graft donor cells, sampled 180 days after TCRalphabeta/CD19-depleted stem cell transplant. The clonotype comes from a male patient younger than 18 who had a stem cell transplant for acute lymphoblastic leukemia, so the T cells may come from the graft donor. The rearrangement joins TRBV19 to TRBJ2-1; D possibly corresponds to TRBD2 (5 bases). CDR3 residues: CASTAPPGVSYNEQFF. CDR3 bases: TGTGCCAGTACCGCCCCCCCCGGGGTCTCCTACAATGAGCAGTTCTTC.